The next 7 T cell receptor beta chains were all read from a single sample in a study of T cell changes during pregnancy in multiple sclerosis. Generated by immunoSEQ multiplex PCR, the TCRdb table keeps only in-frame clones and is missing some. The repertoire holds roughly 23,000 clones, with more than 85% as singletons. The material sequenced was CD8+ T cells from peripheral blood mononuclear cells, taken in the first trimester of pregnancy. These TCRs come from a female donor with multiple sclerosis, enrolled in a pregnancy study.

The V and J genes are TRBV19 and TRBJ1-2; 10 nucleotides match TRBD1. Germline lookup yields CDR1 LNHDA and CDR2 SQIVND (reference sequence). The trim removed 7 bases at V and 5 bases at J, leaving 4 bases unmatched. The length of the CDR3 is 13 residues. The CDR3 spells CASNRDRGYGYTF. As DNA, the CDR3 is TGTGCCAGTAATCGGGACAGGGGTTATGGCTACACCTTC.

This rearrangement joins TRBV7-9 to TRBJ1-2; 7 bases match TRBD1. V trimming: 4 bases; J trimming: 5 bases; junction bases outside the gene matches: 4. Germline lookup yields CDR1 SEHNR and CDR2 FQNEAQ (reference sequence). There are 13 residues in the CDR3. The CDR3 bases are TGTGCCAGCAGCTATACAGGGGAATATGGCTACACCTTC. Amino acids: CASSYTGEYGYTF.

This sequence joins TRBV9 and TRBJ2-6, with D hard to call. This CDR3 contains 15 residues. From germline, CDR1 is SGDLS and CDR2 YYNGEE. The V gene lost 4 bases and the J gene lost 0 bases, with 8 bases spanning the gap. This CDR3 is CASSPRSSGANVLTF. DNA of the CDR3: TGTGCCAGCAGCCCAAGGAGCTCTGGGGCCAACGTCCTGACTTTC.

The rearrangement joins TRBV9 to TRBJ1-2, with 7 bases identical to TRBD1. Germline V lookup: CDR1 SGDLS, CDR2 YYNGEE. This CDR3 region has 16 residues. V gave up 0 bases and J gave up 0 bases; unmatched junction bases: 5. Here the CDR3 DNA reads TGTGCCAGCAGCGTAGAAGCAGGGGGAGCTAACTATGGCTACACCTTC. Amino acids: CASSVEAGGANYGYTF.

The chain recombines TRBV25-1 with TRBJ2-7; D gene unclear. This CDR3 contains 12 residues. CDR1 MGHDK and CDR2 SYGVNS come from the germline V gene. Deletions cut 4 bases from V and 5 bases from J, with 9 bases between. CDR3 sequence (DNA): TGTGCCAGCAGTGCAAGCCAACACGAGCAGTACTTC. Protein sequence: CASSASQHEQYF.

The CDR3 region has the DNA TGTGCCAGCATCGTTCCCGGGACAGCCTATGGCTACACCTTC. Translated, it gives CASIVPGTAYGYTF. This chain connects TRBV6-1 to TRBJ1-2, with 7 bases identical to TRBD1. This CDR3 has 14 amino acids. V trimming: 7 bases; J trimming: 4 bases; junction bases outside the gene matches: 9. Germline V gene sequence: CDR1 MNHNS, CDR2 SASEGT.

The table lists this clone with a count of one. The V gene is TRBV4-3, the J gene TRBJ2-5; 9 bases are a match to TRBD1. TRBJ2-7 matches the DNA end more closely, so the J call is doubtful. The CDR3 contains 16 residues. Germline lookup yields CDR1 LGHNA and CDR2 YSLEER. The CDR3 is CASSQDWGTGSYEQYF. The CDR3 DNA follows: TGCGCCAGCAGCCAAGATTGGGGGACAGGGTCGTACGAGCAGTACTTC.